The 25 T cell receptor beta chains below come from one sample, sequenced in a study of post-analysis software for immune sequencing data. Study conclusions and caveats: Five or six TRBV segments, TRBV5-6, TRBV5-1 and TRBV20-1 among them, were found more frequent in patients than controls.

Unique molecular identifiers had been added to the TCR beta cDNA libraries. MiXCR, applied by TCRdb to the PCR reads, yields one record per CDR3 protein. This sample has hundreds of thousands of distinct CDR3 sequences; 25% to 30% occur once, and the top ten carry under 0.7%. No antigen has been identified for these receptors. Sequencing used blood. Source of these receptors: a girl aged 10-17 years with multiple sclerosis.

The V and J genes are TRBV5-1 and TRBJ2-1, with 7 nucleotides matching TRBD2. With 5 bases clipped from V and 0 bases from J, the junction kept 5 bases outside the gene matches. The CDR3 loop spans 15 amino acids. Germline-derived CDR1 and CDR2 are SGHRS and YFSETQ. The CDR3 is CASSQGGGSYNEQFF. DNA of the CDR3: TGCGCCAGCAGTCAAGGCGGGGGCTCCTACAATGAGCAGTTCTTC.

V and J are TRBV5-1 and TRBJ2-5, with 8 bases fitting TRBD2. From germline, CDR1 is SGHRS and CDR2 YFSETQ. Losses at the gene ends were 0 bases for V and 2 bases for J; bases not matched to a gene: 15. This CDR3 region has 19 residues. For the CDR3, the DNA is TGCGCCAGCAGCTTGGGGCTCTTCGGGGGGGCACCCGAACAAGAGACCCAGTACTTC. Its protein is CASSLGLFGGAPEQETQYF.

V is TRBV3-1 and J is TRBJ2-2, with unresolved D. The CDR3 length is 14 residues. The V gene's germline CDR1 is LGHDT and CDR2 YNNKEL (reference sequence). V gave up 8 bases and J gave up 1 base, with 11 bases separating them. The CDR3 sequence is CASGRSVNTGELFF. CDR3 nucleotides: TGTGCCAGCGGTCGGAGTGTGAACACCGGGGAGCTGTTTTTT.

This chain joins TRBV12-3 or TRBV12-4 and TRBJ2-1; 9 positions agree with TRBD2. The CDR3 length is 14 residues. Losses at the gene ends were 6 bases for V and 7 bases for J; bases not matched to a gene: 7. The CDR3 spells CASSPSGLANEQFF. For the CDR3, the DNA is TGTGCCAGCAGCCCGTCGGGACTAGCAAATGAGCAGTTCTTC.

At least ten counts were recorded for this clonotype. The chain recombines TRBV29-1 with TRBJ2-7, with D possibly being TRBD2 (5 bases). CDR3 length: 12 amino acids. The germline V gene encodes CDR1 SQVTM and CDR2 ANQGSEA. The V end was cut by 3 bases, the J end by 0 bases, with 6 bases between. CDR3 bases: TGCAGCGTTGAGGGGAGCTCCTACGAGCAGTACTTC. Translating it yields CSVEGSSYEQYF.

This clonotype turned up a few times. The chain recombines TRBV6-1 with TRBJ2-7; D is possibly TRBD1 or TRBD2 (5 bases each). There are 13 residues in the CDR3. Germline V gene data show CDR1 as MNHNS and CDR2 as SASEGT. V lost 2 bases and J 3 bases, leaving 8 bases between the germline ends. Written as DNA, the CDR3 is TGTGCCAGCAGTGAAATGAGGGGCTACGAGCAGTACTTC. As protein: CASSEMRGYEQYF.

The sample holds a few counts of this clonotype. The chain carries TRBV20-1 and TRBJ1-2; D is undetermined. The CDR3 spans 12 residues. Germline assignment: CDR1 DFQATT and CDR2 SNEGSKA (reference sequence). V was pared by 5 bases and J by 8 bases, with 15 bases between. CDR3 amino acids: CSALNTLGGYTF. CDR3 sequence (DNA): TGCAGTGCTCTTAATACCCTAGGGGGCTACACCTTC.

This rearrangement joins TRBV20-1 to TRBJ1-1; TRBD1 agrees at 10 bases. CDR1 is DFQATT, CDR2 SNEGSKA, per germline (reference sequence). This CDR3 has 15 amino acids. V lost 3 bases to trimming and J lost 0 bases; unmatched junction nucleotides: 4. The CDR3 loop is CSASRQGALNTEAFF. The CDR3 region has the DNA TGCAGTGCTAGCAGACAGGGGGCATTGAACACTGAAGCTTTCTTT.

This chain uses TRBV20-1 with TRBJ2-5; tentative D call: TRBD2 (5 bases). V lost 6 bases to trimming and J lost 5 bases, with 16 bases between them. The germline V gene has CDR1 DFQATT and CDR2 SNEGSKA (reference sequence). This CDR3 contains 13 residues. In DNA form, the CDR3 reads TGCAGTGCGGCCCCGGGGTCCGGGGAGACCCAGTACTTC. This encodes CSAAPGSGETQYF.

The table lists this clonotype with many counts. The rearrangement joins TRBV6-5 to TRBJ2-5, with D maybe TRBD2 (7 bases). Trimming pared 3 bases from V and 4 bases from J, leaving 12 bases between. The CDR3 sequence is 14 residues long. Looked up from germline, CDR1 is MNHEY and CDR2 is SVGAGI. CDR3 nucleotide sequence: TGTGCCAGCAGTTATTCCGGGGGGCGAGAGACCCAGTACTTC. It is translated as CASSYSGGRETQYF.

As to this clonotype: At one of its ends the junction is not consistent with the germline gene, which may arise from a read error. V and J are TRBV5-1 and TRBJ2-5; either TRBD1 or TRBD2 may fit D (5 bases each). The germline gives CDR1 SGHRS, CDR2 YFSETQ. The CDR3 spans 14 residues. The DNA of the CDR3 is TGCGCCAGCAGCCGGGACGGCGACCACGAGACCCAGTACTTC. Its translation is CASSRDGDHETQYF. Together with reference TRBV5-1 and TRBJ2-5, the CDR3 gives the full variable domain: KAGVTQTPRYLIKTRGQQVTLSCSPISGHRSVSWYQQTPGQGLQFLFEYFSETQRNKGNFPGRFSGRQFSNSRSEMNVSTLELGDSALYLCASSRDGDHETQYFGPGTRLLVL.

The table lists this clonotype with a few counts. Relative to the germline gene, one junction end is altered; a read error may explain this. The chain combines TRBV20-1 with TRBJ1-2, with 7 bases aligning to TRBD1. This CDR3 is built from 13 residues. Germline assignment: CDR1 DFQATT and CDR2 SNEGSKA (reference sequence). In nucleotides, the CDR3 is TGCAGTGCTCGAGAGACAGGGAACTATGGCTACACCTTC. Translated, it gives CSARETGNYGYTF.

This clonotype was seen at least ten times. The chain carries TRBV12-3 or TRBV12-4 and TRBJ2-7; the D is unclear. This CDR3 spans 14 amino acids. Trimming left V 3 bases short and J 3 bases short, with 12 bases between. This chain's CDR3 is CASSFARVNYEQYF. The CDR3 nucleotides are TGTGCCAGCAGTTTTGCTAGGGTAAACTACGAGCAGTACTTC.

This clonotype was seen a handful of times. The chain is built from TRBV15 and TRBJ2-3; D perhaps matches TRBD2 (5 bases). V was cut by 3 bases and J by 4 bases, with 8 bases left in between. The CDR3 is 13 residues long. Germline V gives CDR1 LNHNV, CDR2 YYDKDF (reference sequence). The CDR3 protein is CATSRGASDTQYF. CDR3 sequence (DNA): TGTGCCACCAGCAGGGGAGCTTCAGATACGCAGTATTTT.

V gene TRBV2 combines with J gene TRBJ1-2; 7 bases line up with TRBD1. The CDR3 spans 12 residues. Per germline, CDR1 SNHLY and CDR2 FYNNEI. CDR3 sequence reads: CAKQGGPGGYTF. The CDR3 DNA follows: TGTGCGAAGCAGGGGGGACCAGGAGGCTACACCTTC.

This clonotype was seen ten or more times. The CDR3 DNA sequence: TGCAGTGCCGGACTAGCGGGAGCCATGCAGTTCTTC. Translating it yields CSAGLAGAMQFF. The V and J genes are TRBV20-1 and TRBJ2-1, with 13 bases lining up with TRBD2. The germline gives CDR1 DFQATT, CDR2 SNEGSKA (reference sequence). Germline trimming cut 6 bases from V and 12 bases from J; bases unmatched to any gene: 5. The CDR3 is 12 residues long.

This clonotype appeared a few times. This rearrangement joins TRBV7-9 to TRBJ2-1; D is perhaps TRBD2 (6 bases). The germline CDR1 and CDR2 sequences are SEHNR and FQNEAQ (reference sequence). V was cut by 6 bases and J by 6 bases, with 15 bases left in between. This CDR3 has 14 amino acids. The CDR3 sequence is CASREGSNVNEQFF. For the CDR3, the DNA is TGTGCCAGCAGGGAGGGGTCGAATGTCAATGAGCAGTTCTTC.

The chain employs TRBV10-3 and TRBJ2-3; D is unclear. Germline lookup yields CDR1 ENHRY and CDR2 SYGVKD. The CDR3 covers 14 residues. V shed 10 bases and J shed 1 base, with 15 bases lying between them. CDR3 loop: CATAPNLGTDTQYF. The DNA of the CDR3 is TGTGCCACAGCTCCCAACCTGGGCACAGATACGCAGTATTTT.

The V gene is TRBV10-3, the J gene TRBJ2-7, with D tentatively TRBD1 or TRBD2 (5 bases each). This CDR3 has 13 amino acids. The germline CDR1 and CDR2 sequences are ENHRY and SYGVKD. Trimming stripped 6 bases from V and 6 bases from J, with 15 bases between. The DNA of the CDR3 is TGTGCCATCAGGGGACCACAGTCGAGCGAGCAGTACTTC. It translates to CAIRGPQSSEQYF.

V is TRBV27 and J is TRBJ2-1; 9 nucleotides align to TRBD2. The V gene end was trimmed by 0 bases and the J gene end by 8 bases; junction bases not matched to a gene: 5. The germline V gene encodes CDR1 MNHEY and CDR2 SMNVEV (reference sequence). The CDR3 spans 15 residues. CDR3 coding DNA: TGTGCCAGCAGTTTATCTGGCGGGAGGGGCGATGAGCAGTTCTTC. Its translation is CASSLSGGRGDEQFF.

The chain's CDR3 is CASSPDSPYEQYF. DNA for the CDR3: TGTGCCAGCAGTCCGGACTCGCCCTACGAGCAGTACTTC. This rearrangement joins TRBV28 to TRBJ2-7; the D gene is possibly TRBD2 (5 bases). CDR3 length: 13 amino acids. V lost 5 bases to trimming and J lost 2 bases, with 10 bases between them. CDR1 is MDHEN, CDR2 SYDVKM, per germline. Together with reference TRBV28 and TRBJ2-7, the CDR3 gives the full variable domain: DVKVTQSSRYLVKRTGEKVFLECVQDMDHENMFWYRQDPGLGLRLIYFSYDVKMKEKGDIPEGYSVSREKKERFSLILESASTNQTSMYLCASSPDSPYEQYFGPGTRLTVT.

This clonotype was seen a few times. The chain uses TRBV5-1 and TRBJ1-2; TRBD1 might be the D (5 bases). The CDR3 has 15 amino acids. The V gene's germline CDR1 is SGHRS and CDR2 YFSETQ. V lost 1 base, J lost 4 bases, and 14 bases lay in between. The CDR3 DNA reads TGCGCCAGCAGCTTGAGGGACCCCCGGATCTATGGCTACACCTTC. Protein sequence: CASSLRDPRIYGYTF. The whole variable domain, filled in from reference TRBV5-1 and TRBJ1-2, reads KAGVTQTPRYLIKTRGQQVTLSCSPISGHRSVSWYQQTPGQGLQFLFEYFSETQRNKGNFPGRFSGRQFSNSRSEMNVSTLELGDSALYLCASSLRDPRIYGYTFGSGTRLTVV.

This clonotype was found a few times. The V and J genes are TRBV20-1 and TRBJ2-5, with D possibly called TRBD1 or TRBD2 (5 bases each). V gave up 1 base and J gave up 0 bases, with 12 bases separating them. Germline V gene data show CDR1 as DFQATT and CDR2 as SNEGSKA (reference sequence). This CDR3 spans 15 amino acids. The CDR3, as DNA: TGCAGTGCTAGAGCGTCTGGGGGAAACCAAGAGACCCAGTACTTC. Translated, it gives CSARASGGNQETQYF.

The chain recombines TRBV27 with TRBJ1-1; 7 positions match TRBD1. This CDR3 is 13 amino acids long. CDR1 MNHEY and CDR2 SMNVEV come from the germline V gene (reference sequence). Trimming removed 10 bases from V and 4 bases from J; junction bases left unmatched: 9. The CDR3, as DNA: TGTGCCACCAGCAGGGGGGCGGGCACTGAAGCTTTCTTT. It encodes CATSRGAGTEAFF.

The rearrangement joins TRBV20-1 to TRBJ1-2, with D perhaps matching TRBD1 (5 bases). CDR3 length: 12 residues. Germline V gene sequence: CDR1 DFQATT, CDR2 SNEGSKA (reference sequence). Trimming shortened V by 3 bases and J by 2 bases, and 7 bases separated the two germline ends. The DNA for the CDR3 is TGCAGTGCTAGCTGGGGGAACTATGGCTACACCTTC. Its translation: CSASWGNYGYTF.